This TCR beta chain was identified in a study of blood T cell repertoires in COVID-19. Study details: Specimens from acute and convalescent COVID-19 originated in the United States, Italy and Spain.

All enrollees were roughly 18 to 90 years old and from approximately 25 US areas. Assignment of participants to cohorts was predicated upon participant-reported clinical history. In the authors' workflow: How many nucleated cells were present was estimated from reference gene primer amplification. Assay: immunoSEQ multiplex PCR; the TCRdb copy retains only in-frame clones and omits some. That table supplies the V and J calls and clone size; D and trimming were determined from the DNA. This sample has hundreds of thousands of clones, with around 84% found just once. Germline V CDR1 and CDR2: LGHDT, YNNKEL (reference sequence). Trimming took off 4 bases at V and 0 bases at J, with 10 bases between the two ends. CDR3 size: 15 residues.

The V and J genes are TRBV3-1 (or the pseudogene TRBV3-2) and TRBJ1-3, with unresolved D. The specimen was PBMCs or T cells enriched from blood (not recorded which). This receptor was taken from a woman aged 45 to 65 who had recovered from COVID-19. CDR3 amino acids: CASSRGLGSGNTIYF. CDR3 sequence (DNA): TGTGCCAGCAGCCGTGGACTAGGCTCTGGAAACACCATATATTTT.